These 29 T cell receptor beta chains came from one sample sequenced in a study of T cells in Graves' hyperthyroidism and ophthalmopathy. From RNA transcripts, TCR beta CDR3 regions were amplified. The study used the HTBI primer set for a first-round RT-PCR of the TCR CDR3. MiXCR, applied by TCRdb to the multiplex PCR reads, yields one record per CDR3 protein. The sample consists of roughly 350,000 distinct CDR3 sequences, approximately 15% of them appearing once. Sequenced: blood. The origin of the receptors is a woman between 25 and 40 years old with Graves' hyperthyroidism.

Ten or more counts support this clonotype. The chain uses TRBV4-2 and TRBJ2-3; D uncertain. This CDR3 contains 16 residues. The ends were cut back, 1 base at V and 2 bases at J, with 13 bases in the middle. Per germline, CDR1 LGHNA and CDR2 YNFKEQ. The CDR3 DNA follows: TGTGCCAGCAGCCAAGCTTCGACTTACACCACAGATACGCAGTATTTT. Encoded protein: CASSQASTYTTDTQYF.

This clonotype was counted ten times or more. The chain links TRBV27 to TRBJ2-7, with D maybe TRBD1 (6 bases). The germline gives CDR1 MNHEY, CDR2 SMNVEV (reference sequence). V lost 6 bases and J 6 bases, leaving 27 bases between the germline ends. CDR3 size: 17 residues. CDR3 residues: CASSFRVSTPFRGEQYF. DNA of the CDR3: TGTGCCAGCAGCTTTCGCGTTTCGACTCCCTTCAGGGGCGAGCAGTACTTC.

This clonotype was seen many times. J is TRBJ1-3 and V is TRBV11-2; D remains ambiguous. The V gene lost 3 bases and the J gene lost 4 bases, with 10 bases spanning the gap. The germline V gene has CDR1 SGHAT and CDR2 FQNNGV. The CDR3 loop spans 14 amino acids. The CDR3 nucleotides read TGTGCCAGCAGCTTGGGTCTATCCGGAAACACCATATATTTT. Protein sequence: CASSLGLSGNTIYF.

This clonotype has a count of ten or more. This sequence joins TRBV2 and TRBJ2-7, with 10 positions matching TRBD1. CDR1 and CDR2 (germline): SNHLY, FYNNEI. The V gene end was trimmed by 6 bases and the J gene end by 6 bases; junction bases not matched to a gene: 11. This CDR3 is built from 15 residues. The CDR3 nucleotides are TGTGCCAGCAGGGACTCGGGGACAGGGGCCGGCGAGCAGTACTTC. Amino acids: CASRDSGTGAGEQYF.

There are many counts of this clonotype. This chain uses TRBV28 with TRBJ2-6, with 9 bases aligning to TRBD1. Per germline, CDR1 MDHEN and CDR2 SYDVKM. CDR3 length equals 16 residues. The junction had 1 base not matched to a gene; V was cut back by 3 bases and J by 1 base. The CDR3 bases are TGTGCCAGCAGTTTGACAGGGGGGTCTGGGGCCAACGTCCTGACTTTC. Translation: CASSLTGGSGANVLTF.

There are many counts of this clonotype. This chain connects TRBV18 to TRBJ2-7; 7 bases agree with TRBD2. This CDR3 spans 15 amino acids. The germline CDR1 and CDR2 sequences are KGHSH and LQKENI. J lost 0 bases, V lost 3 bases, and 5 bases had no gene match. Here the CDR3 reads CASSPSGGVSYEQYF. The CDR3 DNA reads TGTGCCAGCTCACCTTCGGGAGGCGTCTCCTACGAGCAGTACTTC.

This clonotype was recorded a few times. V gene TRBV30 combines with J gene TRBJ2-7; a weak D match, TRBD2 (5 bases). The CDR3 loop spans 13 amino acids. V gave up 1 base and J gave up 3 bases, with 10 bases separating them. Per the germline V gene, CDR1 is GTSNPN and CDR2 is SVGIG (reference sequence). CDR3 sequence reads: CAWSAGGGYEQYF. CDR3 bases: TGTGCCTGGAGTGCCGGTGGAGGCTACGAGCAGTACTTC.

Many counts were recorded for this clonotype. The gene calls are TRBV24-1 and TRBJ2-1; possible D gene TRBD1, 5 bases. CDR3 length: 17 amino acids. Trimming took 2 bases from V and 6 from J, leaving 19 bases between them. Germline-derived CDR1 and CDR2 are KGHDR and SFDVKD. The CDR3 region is CATSDSTHGWGPNEQFF. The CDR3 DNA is TGTGCCACCAGTGATTCAACCCATGGGTGGGGCCCCAATGAGCAGTTCTTC.

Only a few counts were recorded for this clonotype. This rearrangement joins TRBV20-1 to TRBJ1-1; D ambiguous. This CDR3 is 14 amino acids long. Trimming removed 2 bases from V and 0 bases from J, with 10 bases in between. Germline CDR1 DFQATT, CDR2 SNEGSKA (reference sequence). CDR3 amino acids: CSARIPGMNTEAFF. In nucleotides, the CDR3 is TGCAGTGCTAGAATACCCGGAATGAACACTGAAGCTTTCTTT.

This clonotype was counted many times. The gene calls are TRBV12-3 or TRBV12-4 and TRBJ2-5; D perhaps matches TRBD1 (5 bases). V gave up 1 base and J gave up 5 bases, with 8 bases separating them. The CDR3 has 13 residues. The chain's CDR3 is CASSLGPGETQYF. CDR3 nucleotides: TGTGCCAGCAGTTTAGGGCCAGGGGAGACCCAGTACTTC.

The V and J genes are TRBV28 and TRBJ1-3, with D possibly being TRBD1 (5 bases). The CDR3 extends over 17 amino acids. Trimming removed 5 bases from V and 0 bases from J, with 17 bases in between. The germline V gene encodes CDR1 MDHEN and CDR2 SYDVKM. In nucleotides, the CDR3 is TGTGCCAGCAGTCCTCCGGGACTCATTAGCTCTGGAAACACCATATATTTT. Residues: CASSPPGLISSGNTIYF.

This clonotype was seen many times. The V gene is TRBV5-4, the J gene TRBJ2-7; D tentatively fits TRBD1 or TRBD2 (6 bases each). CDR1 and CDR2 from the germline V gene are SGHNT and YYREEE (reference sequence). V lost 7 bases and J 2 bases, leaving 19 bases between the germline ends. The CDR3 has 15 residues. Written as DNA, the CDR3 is TGTGCCAGCGGCCCTAAGGACGGGGGCCCCTACGAGCAGTACTTC. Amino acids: CASGPKDGGPYEQYF.

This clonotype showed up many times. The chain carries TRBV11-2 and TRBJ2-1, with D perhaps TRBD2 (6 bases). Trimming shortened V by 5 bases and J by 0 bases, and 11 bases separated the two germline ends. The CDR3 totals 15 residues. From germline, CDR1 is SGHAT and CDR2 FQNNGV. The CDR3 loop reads CASSRDGSSYNEQFF. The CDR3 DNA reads TGTGCCAGCAGCCGGGACGGGAGCTCCTACAATGAGCAGTTCTTC. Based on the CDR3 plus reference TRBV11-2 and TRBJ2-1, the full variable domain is EAGVAQSPRYKIIEKRQSVAFWCNPISGHATLYWYQQILGQGPKLLIQFQNNGVVDDSQLPKDRFSAERLKGVDSTLKIQPAKLEDSAVYLCASSRDGSSYNEQFFGPGTRLTVL.

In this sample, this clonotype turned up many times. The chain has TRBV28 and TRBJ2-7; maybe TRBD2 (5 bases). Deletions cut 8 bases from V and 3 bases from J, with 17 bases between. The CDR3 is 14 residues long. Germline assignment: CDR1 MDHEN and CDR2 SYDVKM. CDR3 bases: TGTGCCAGCCGAACCTCGGGAATCTACTACGAGCAGTACTTC. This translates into CASRTSGIYYEQYF.

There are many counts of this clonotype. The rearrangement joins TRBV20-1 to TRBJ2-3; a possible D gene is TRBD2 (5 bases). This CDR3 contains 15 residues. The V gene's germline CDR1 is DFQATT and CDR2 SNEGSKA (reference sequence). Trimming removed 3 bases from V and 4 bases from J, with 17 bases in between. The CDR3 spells CSARNWVGDPDTQYF. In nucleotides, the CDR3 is TGCAGTGCTAGGAATTGGGTGGGAGACCCAGATACGCAGTATTTT.

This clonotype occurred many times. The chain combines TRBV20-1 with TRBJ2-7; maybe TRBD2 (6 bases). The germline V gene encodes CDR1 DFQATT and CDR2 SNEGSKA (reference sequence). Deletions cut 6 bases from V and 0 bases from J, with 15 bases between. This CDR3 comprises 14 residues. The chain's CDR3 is CSASGLLDSYEQYF. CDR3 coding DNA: TGCAGTGCCTCGGGACTCTTGGACTCCTACGAGCAGTACTTC.

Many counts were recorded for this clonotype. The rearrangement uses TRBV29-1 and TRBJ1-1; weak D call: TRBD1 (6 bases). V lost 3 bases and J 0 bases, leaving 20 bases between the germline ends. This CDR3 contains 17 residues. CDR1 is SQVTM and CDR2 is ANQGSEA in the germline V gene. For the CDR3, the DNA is TGCAGCGTTGACAGTGTAGGTTTCGGGGGGCTGAACACTGAAGCTTTCTTT. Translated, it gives CSVDSVGFGGLNTEAFF.

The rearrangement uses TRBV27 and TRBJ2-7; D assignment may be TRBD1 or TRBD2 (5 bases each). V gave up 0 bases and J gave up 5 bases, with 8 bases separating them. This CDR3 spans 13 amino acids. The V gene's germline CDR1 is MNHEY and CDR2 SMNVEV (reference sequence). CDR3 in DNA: TGTGCCAGCAGTTTATCTCTGGGGGACGAGCAGTACTTC. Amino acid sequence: CASSLSLGDEQYF.

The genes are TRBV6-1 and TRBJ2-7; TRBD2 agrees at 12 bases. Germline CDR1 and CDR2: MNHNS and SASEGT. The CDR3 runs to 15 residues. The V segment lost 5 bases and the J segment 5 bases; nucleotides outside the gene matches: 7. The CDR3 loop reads CASSLRLAGAHEQYF. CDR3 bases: TGTGCCAGCAGTTTAAGACTAGCGGGAGCCCACGAGCAGTACTTC.

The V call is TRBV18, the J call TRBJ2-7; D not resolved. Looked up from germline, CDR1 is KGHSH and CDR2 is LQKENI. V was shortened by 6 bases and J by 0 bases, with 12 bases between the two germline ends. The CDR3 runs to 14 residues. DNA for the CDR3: TGTGCCAGCTCCCCTAACACAGACTCCTACGAGCAGTACTTC. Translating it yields CASSPNTDSYEQYF. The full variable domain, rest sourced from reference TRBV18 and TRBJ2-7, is NAGVMQNPRHLVRRRGQEARLRCSPMKGHSHVYWYRQLPEEGLKFMVYLQKENIIDESGMPKERFSAEFPKEGPSILRIQQVVRGDSAAYFCASSPNTDSYEQYFGPGTRLTVT.

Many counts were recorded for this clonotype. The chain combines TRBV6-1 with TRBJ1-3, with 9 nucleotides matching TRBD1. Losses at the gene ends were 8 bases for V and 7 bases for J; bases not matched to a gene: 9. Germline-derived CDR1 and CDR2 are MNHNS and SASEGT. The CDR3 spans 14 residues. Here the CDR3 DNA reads TGTGCCAGCCTGACCCGGGACAGGGCTAACACCATATATTTT. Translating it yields CASLTRDRANTIYF.

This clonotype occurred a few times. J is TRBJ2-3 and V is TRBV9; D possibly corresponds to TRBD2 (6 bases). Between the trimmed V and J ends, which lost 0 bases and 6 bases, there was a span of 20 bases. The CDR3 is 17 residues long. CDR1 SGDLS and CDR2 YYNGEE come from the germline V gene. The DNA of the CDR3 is TGTGCCAGCAGCGTAGCTCGGGGACTCCCCACGGTGGATACGCAGTATTTT. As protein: CASSVARGLPTVDTQYF.

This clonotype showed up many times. The CDR3 DNA reads as TGCAGCGTTGAAGAAGACAACTCCTACGAGCAGTACTTC. Its protein product is CSVEEDNSYEQYF. The V call is TRBV29-1, the J call TRBJ2-7, with no clear D. Trimming removed 0 bases from V and 0 bases from J, with 6 bases in between. CDR3 size: 13 residues. The V gene's germline CDR1 is SQVTM and CDR2 ANQGSEA.

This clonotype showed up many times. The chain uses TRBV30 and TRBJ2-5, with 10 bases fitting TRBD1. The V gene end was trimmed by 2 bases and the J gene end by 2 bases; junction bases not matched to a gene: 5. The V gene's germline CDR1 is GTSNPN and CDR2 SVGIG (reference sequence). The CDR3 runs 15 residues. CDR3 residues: CAWSKGQGTQETQYF. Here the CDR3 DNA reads TGTGCCTGGAGTAAGGGACAGGGGACACAAGAGACCCAGTACTTC.

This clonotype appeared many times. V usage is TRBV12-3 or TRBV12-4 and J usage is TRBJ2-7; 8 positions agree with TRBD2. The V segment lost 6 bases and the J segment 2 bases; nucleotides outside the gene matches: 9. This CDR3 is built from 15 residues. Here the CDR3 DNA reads TGTGCCAGCAGCCAAAGCGGGAGCGGTCCCTACGAGCAGTACTTC. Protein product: CASSQSGSGPYEQYF.

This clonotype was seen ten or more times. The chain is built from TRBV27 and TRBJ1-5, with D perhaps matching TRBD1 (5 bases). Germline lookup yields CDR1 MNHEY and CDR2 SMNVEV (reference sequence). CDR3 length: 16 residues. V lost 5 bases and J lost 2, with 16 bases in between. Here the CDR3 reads CASSNGARGGNQPQHF. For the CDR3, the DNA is TGTGCCAGCAGTAACGGGGCAAGGGGTGGCAATCAGCCCCAGCATTTT.

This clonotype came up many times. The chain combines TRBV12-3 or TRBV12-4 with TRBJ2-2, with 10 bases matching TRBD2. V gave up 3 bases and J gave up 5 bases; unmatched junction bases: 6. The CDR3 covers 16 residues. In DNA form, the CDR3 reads TGTGCCAGCAGTTTGGCGGGACTAGCGCAAACCGGGGAGCTGTTTTTT. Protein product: CASSLAGLAQTGELFF.

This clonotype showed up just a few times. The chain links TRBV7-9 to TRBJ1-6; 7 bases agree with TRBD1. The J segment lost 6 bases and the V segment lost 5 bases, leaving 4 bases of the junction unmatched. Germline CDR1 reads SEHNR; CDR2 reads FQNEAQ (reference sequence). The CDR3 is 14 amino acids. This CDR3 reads CASSDGTVNSPLHF. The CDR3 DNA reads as TGTGCCAGCAGCGACGGGACAGTTAATTCACCCCTCCACTTT.

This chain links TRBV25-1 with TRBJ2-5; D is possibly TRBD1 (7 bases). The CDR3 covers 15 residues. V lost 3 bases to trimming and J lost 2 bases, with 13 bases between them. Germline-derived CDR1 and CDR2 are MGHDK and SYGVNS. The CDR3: CASSEEGAGQETQYF. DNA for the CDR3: TGTGCCAGCAGTGAGGAGGGGGCGGGGCAAGAGACCCAGTACTTC.